The rows below give T cell receptor beta chains drawn from one sample of a study of CD8+ T cells in alopecia areata. This table comes from immunoSEQ multiplex PCR, and its TCRdb copy is limited to in-frame clones, with some not included. This sample has about 180,000 clones, with about 53% found just once. The sequencing here drew on CD8+ T cells sorted from blood, taken at week 24, from a patient treated with tofacitinib. Source of these receptors: a human donor with alopecia areata. CDR3s include the opening cysteine and the closing phenylalanine or tryptophan. The order of the fields is V gene, D gene, clone size, J gene, CDR3 DNA, CDR3 protein. The D gene is left open where the match is weak. Clone size is stated in some rows and not others, as once, few, many or a class when expanded.

v_call: TRBV30; d_call: NA; clone_size: NA; j_call: TRBJ1-5; cdr3_nt: TGTGCCTGGTTGTCCATCTCCATCTCGGTCCCGGGGAGGTATCAGCCCCAGCATTTT; cdr3_aa: CAWLSISISVPGRYQPQHF
v_call: TRBV29-1; d_call: NA; clone_size: NA; j_call: TRBJ1-2; cdr3_nt: TGCAGCGTTGAACGGCAGGGCCTCTATGGCTACACCTTC; cdr3_aa: CSVERQGLYGYTF
v_call: TRBV9; d_call: NA; clone_size: NA; j_call: TRBJ2-6; cdr3_nt: TGTGCCAGCACGGGGGACTCTGGGGCCAACGTCCTGACTTTC; cdr3_aa: CASTGDSGANVLTF
v_call: TRBV7-9; d_call: TRBD1; clone_size: NA; j_call: TRBJ1-4; cdr3_nt: TGTGCCAGCAGAACAGACAGGGACTCTAATGAAAAACTGTTTTTT; cdr3_aa: CASRTDRDSNEKLFF
v_call: TRBV10-3; d_call: TRBD2; clone_size: NA; j_call: TRBJ2-1; cdr3_nt: TGTGCCATCGAGGGGCAGCGGGGGGAAGGCAATGAGCAGTTCTTC; cdr3_aa: CAIEGQRGEGNEQFF
v_call: TRBV14; d_call: NA; clone_size: NA; j_call: TRBJ1-2; cdr3_nt: TGTGCCAGCAGCCAATCTAGGGGAGACGGCTACACCTTC; cdr3_aa: CASSQSRGDGYTF
v_call: TRBV27; d_call: NA; clone_size: NA; j_call: TRBJ2-5; cdr3_nt: TGTGCCAGCATGTTTATCGGAGGGGGAGAGACCCAGTACTTC; cdr3_aa: CASMFIGGGETQYF
v_call: TRBV11-2; d_call: NA; clone_size: NA; j_call: TRBJ1-6; cdr3_nt: TGTGCCAGCAGACACAGTGGGGCGGACCCGAATTCACCCCTCCACTTT; cdr3_aa: CASRHSGADPNSPLHF
v_call: TRBV5-1; d_call: NA; clone_size: NA; j_call: TRBJ2-6; cdr3_nt: TGCGCCAGCAGCTTGGGACCGGGCCTCTCTGGGGCCAACGTCCTGACTTTC; cdr3_aa: CASSLGPGLSGANVLTF
v_call: TRBV15; d_call: NA; clone_size: NA; j_call: TRBJ2-3; cdr3_nt: TGTGCCACCAGCAACAGGGAAGTAGATACGCAGTATTTT; cdr3_aa: CATSNREVDTQYF
v_call: TRBV5-6; d_call: NA; clone_size: NA; j_call: TRBJ2-1; cdr3_nt: TGTGCCAGCAGCCCCAACAGGGTTCGATACAATGAGCAGTTCTTC; cdr3_aa: CASSPNRVRYNEQFF
v_call: TRBV7-9; d_call: NA; clone_size: few; j_call: TRBJ1-1; cdr3_nt: TGTGCCAGCAACTTGAATGGAGCTTTCTTT; cdr3_aa: CASNLNGAFF
v_call: TRBV9; d_call: TRBD2; clone_size: few; j_call: TRBJ2-5; cdr3_nt: TGTGCCAGCAGCGAGGAGCGGGGAGGGGCAGAGACCCAGTACTTC; cdr3_aa: CASSEERGGAETQYF
v_call: TRBV19; d_call: NA; clone_size: few; j_call: TRBJ2-5; cdr3_nt: TGTGCCAGTAGTCTCGGCCCCTCGCAAGAGACCCAGTACTTC; cdr3_aa: CASSLGPSQETQYF
v_call: TRBV6-5; d_call: TRBD2; clone_size: NA; j_call: TRBJ2-7; cdr3_nt: TGTGCCAGCGGGGATCTGAGCGGGGACTTGGGCGAGCAGTACTTC; cdr3_aa: CASGDLSGDLGEQYF
v_call: TRBV7-6; d_call: NA; clone_size: NA; j_call: TRBJ2-7; cdr3_nt: TGTGCCAGCAGCTCCGACGGTCCCTACGAGCAGTACTTC; cdr3_aa: CASSSDGPYEQYF
v_call: TRBV5-4; d_call: NA; clone_size: once; j_call: TRBJ2-7; cdr3_nt: TGTGCCAGCAGAGAGGCGGGTCGGTGGTACTTC; cdr3_aa: CASREAGRWYF
v_call: TRBV30; d_call: TRBD1; clone_size: NA; j_call: TRBJ2-7; cdr3_nt: TGTGCCTGGGACAGGACAGGAGACGAGCAGTACTTC; cdr3_aa: CAWDRTGDEQYF
v_call: TRBV7-9; d_call: NA; clone_size: NA; j_call: TRBJ1-2; cdr3_nt: TGTGCCAGCAGATTAGAATCTACATTAATTAACTATGGCTACACCTTC; cdr3_aa: CASRLESTLINYGYTF
v_call: TRBV5-1; d_call: TRBD2; clone_size: few; j_call: TRBJ2-3; cdr3_nt: TGCGCCAGCAGCCCTAGCGGGGGGGCCTCAGATACGCAGTATTTT; cdr3_aa: CASSPSGGASDTQYF
v_call: TRBV7-8; d_call: NA; clone_size: NA; j_call: TRBJ2-5; cdr3_nt: TGTGCCAGCAGCCCTCCCCAAAGCCAAGAGACCCAGTACTTC; cdr3_aa: CASSPPQSQETQYF
v_call: TRBV11-2; d_call: NA; clone_size: NA; j_call: TRBJ2-1; cdr3_nt: TGTGCCAGCAGCTTGGGCAGGGGAGGGATCCGAGGCAATGAGCAGTTCTTC; cdr3_aa: CASSLGRGGIRGNEQFF
v_call: TRBV5-1; d_call: NA; clone_size: NA; j_call: TRBJ2-2; cdr3_nt: TGCGCCAGCAGCGATAAGGGTTCGAACACCGGGGAGCTGTTTTTT; cdr3_aa: CASSDKGSNTGELFF
v_call: TRBV7-9; d_call: TRBD1; clone_size: few; j_call: TRBJ2-7; cdr3_nt: TGTGCCAGCGGGGACAGGGCGACCTACGAGCAGTACTTC; cdr3_aa: CASGDRATYEQYF
v_call: TRBV19; d_call: NA; clone_size: NA; j_call: TRBJ1-2; cdr3_nt: TGTGCCAGTAGTATCGGTCTTGGGGGTGGCTATGGCTACACCTTC; cdr3_aa: CASSIGLGGGYGYTF
v_call: TRBV30; d_call: TRBD1; clone_size: NA; j_call: TRBJ2-7; cdr3_nt: TGTGCCTGGGGGGAGAAGACAGGGGGGAACTACGAGCAGTACTTC; cdr3_aa: CAWGEKTGGNYEQYF
v_call: TRBV29-1; d_call: TRBD1; clone_size: NA; j_call: TRBJ1-2; cdr3_nt: TGCAGCGCCACACAGGGGAGTGACTATGGCTACACCTTC; cdr3_aa: CSATQGSDYGYTF
v_call: TRBV20-1; d_call: NA; clone_size: NA; j_call: TRBJ2-1; cdr3_nt: TGCAGTGCTAGAGTCGGTGATGAGCAGTTCTTC; cdr3_aa: CSARVGDEQFF